What follows is one T cell receptor beta chain and its context. As processed by the authors: By means of reference gene primer amplification, nucleated cell counts were estimated. The method was immunoSEQ multiplex PCR; TCRdb's version includes in-frame clones alone and lacks a portion of them. That table gives V, J and clone size, and the DNA gave D and trimming. The sample shows approximately 190,000 clones, 88% of them seen only once. The source of the sample is a study of blood T cell repertoires in COVID-19. About the study: From the United States, Italy and Spain came samples of acute and convalescent COVID-19. PBMCs, B-cell-depleted T cells, or T cells provided the cDNA or gDNA that made up the material.

The CDR3 sequence is 13 residues long. Germline assignment: CDR1 SGHRS and CDR2 YFSETQ. The germline V and J ends were trimmed by 0 bases and 6 bases, with 7 bases remaining between them. Sequencing used peripheral blood. The receptor comes from a woman aged 40-49 years who had recovered from COVID-19. The chain combines TRBV5-1 with TRBJ2-1; D is uncertain. The CDR3 loop reads CASSLEPVNEQFF. The CDR3 coding sequence is TGCGCCAGCAGCTTGGAACCGGTCAATGAGCAGTTCTTC.